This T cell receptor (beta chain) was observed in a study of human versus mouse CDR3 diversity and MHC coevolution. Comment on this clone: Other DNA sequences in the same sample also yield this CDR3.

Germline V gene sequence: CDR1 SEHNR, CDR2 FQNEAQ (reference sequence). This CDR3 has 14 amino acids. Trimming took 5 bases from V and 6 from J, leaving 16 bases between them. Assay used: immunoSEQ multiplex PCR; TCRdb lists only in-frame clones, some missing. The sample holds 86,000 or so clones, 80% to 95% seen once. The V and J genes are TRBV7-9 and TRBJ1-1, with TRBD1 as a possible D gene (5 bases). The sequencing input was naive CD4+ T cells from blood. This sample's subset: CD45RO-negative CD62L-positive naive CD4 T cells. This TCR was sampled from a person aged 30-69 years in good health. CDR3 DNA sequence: TGTGCCAGCAGCCTCAGGGTTAGTAATCCTGAAGCTTTCTTT. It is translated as CASSLRVSNPEAFF.